This entry is about one T cell receptor beta chain. Its antigen is currently unknown. The CDR3 covers 17 residues. Germline values: CDR1 LGHDT, CDR2 YNNKEL (reference sequence). Trimming took 3 bases from V and 0 from J; bases not matched to a gene: 10. This specimen belongs to a study of T cell responses to AZD1222 COVID-19 vaccine. Overall study results and limits: The donor cohort was predominantly white British with a female majority, and clonal diversity may have been underestimated. Samples come after the peak T cell response, not at day 14. Targeting of unmutated variant regions was reportedly seen in nearly half of spike-specific TCRs. The breadth and depth of Spike-specific TCRs increased once two AZD1222 doses had been given.

Measured with immunoSEQ multiplex PCR; TCRdb has only the in-frame clones, and not every one. The sample records over 100,000 clones, roughly nine tenths being singletons. The clonotype comes from an adult in good health. This specimen consisted of peripheral blood, obtained on day 0 of AZD1222 vaccination. This chain connects TRBV3-1 (or the pseudogene TRBV3-2) to TRBJ2-7; 8 positions agree with TRBD2. CDR3 region: CASSQGAGGLSSYEQYF. In nucleotides, the CDR3 is TGTGCCAGCAGCCAGGGCGCGGGGGGCCTGTCCTCCTACGAGCAGTACTTC.